Following are 20 T cell receptor beta chains from one sample sequenced in a study of cytomegalovirus exposure and HLA in healthy donors. The PCR had 60 Vbeta and 13 Jbeta primers. The protocol was immunoSEQ multiplex PCR, while the TCRdb copy is restricted to in-frame clones and leaves out a portion. The data hold about 130,000 clones, with around 75% observed a single time. Specimen: PBMCs. These receptors were taken from a man between 60 and 75 years old in good health and CMV-seropositive.

The V call is TRBV18, the J call TRBJ1-2; TRBD1 aligns across 9 bases. The V and J ends lost 3 bases and 4 bases, in that order; junction bases with no gene match: 3. Per the germline V gene, CDR1 is KGHSH and CDR2 is LQKENI. The CDR3 covers 14 residues. The chain's CDR3 is CASSPTTGGYGYTF. Written as DNA, the CDR3 is TGTGCCAGCTCACCGACGACAGGGGGCTATGGCTACACCTTC.

The V call is TRBV6-1, the J call TRBJ2-5; 9 bases are a match to TRBD2. Germline V gene sequence: CDR1 MNHNS, CDR2 SASEGT. This CDR3 contains 15 residues. Unmatched junction bases numbered 13, after V lost 10 bases and J lost 4 bases. Here the CDR3 reads CATQRAGGAGETQYF. CDR3 DNA: TGTGCCACGCAGAGGGCGGGGGGGGCCGGAGAGACCCAGTACTTC.

The chain couples TRBV12-5 to TRBJ2-3, with a weak D call TRBD2 (6 bases). CDR1 is LGHNT, CDR2 FRNRAP, per germline. V lost 2 bases and J lost 3, with 9 bases in between. This CDR3 has 14 amino acids. CDR3 in DNA: TGTGCTAGTGGTTTGACGCGGGAAACAGATACGCAGTATTTT. This codes for CASGLTRETDTQYF.

The sample holds one count of this clone. The V and J genes are TRBV9 and TRBJ2-5; TRBD2 matches at 10 bases. The CDR3 has 15 amino acids. Germline lookup yields CDR1 SGDLS and CDR2 YYNGEE. Unmatched junction bases numbered 3, after V lost 2 bases and J lost 2 bases. The CDR3 here is CASSVPTSGQETQYF. The CDR3, as DNA: TGTGCCAGCAGCGTCCCGACTAGCGGGCAAGAGACCCAGTACTTC.

The chain has TRBV5-1 and TRBJ2-1; 10 nucleotides match TRBD2. Germline assignment: CDR1 SGHRS and CDR2 YFSETQ. This CDR3 is 15 amino acids long. The ends lost 4 bases at V and 5 bases at J; junction bases unmatched: 6. CDR3 residues: CASSRERGGHNEQFF. As DNA, the CDR3 is TGCGCCAGCAGCAGGGAGCGGGGGGGCCACAATGAGCAGTTCTTC.

J is TRBJ2-2 and V is TRBV5-1; TRBD2 is a possible D gene (5 bases). Trimming cost V 2 bases and J 8 bases, with 16 bases left between them. Germline V gene data show CDR1 as SGHRS and CDR2 as YFSETQ. The CDR3 runs to 15 residues. In DNA form, the CDR3 reads TGCGCCAGCAGCTTTTACCGAGGGCGAGGAGGGGAGCTGTTTTTT. Translated: CASSFYRGRGGELFF.

This chain joins TRBV25-1 and TRBJ1-2, with D possibly being TRBD1 (6 bases). Germline CDR1 MGHDK, CDR2 SYGVNS. The CDR3 runs to 11 residues. Trimming removed 6 bases at V and 8 bases at J, with 10 bases between. This CDR3 is CASRRGGGYTF. The CDR3 DNA reads TGTGCCAGCAGAAGGGGGGGCGGCTACACCTTC.

The V gene is TRBV9, the J gene TRBJ2-3; 8 bases line up with TRBD1. This CDR3 spans 15 amino acids. Germline CDR1 reads SGDLS; CDR2 reads YYNGEE. J was trimmed by 5 bases and V by 0 bases; bases with no gene match: 5. The CDR3 bases are TGTGCCAGCAGCGTAGGGCAGGGGGCGGGAGATACGCAGTATTTT. Translation gives CASSVGQGAGDTQYF.

This clone is a singleton in its sample. The rearrangement uses TRBV5-1 and TRBJ1-2, with 7 bases fitting TRBD1. This CDR3 has 13 residues. CDR1 SGHRS and CDR2 YFSETQ come from the germline V gene. The ends lost 1 base at V and 6 bases at J; junction bases unmatched: 3. The CDR3, as DNA: TGCGCCAGCAGCTTGACAGGGGATGATGGCTACACCTTC. This codes for CASSLTGDDGYTF.

The genes are TRBV7-3 and TRBJ2-7; D might be TRBD2 (6 bases). The CDR3 has 16 amino acids. Germline assignment: CDR1 SGHTA and CDR2 FQGTGA. V was shortened by 5 bases and J by 3 bases, with 20 bases between the two germline ends. The CDR3 sequence: CASSPPGTQAFYEQYF. The CDR3 nucleotides are TGTGCCAGCAGCCCTCCAGGGACTCAAGCCTTCTACGAGCAGTACTTC.

The CDR3 coding sequence is TGCGCCAGCAGCCTACTAGCGGGGGGGCCTTACGAGCAGTACTTC. Its protein is CASSLLAGGPYEQYF. The gene calls are TRBV4-1 and TRBJ2-7, with 13 bases identical to TRBD2. The CDR3 totals 15 residues. Germline CDR1 is MGHRA and CDR2 is YSYEKL. The junction had 4 bases not matched to a gene; V was cut back by 4 bases and J by 4 bases.

The chain carries TRBV7-2 and TRBJ1-6; tentatively, D is TRBD1 (6 bases). The V end lost 5 bases, the J end lost 12 bases, and 14 bases lay between the germline ends. Germline V gene lookup returns CDR1 SGHTA and CDR2 FQGNSA. The CDR3 runs to 13 residues. The CDR3 sequence: CASSPPQGLPLHF. As DNA, the CDR3 is TGTGCCAGCAGCCCACCACAGGGCCTACCCCTCCACTTT.

This clone was observed once. The chain employs TRBV2 and TRBJ1-5, with D tentatively TRBD1 (6 bases). This CDR3 contains 14 residues. Germline loops: CDR1 SNHLY, CDR2 FYNNEI. V lost 8 bases, J lost 6 bases, and 17 bases lay in between. This chain's CDR3 is CASWGAGAGQPQHF. Here the CDR3 DNA reads TGTGCCAGCTGGGGCGCAGGGGCGGGTCAGCCCCAGCATTTT.

This clone was detected a few times. V gene TRBV18 combines with J gene TRBJ1-4, with 10 bases that match TRBD1. Unmatched junction bases numbered 16, after V lost 6 bases and J lost 3 bases. Germline V gene sequence: CDR1 KGHSH, CDR2 LQKENI. CDR3 size: 19 residues. In DNA, the CDR3 is TGTGCCAGCTCGCTAACATCCGGGACAGGGGTTTCGGCTAATGAAAAACTGTTTTTT. Residues: CASSLTSGTGVSANEKLFF. Full variable domain (rest looked up from reference TRBV18 and TRBJ1-4): NAGVMQNPRHLVRRRGQEARLRCSPMKGHSHVYWYRQLPEEGLKFMVYLQKENIIDESGMPKERFSAEFPKEGPSILRIQQVVRGDSAAYFCASSLTSGTGVSANEKLFFGSGTQLSVL.

On this clone: One end of the junction is discordant with germline, which a read error may explain. The V and J genes are TRBV28 and TRBJ2-7, with 7 bases aligning to TRBD1. Per germline, CDR1 MDHEN and CDR2 SYDVKM. The CDR3 consists of 14 residues. Here the CDR3 DNA reads TGTGCCAGCAACCATCTGAGACAGGGTTACGGGCAGTACTTC. Translated: CASNHLRQGYGQYF.

This clone was observed a handful of times. The J gene is TRBJ2-1, the V gene TRBV4-1; maybe TRBD2 (5 bases). The CDR3 loop spans 16 amino acids. Trimming left V 4 bases short and J 0 bases short, with 13 bases between. The V gene's germline CDR1 is MGHRA and CDR2 YSYEKL. In DNA form, the CDR3 reads TGCGCCAGCAGCCTAACTCTAGCAAGCTCCTACAATGAGCAGTTCTTC. Translating gives CASSLTLASSYNEQFF.

This chain connects TRBV27 to TRBJ2-3; D remains ambiguous. The germline CDR1 and CDR2 sequences are MNHEY and SMNVEV (reference sequence). The CDR3 contains 14 residues. Trimming stripped 3 bases from V and 0 bases from J, with 7 bases between. The CDR3 here is CASSFLSSTDTQYF. CDR3 coding DNA: TGTGCCAGCAGTTTCCTGTCTAGCACAGATACGCAGTATTTT.

V gene TRBV4-1 combines with J gene TRBJ2-7, with 11 bases lining up with TRBD2. CDR3 length: 16 amino acids. V shed 4 bases, J shed 6 bases, and the junction held 11 bases outside the gene matches. CDR1 is MGHRA and CDR2 is YSYEKL in the germline V gene. The CDR3 sequence: CASSPLYSGGASEQYF. Written as DNA, the CDR3 is TGCGCCAGCAGCCCTCTATATAGCGGGGGGGCCTCCGAGCAGTACTTC.

The chain couples TRBV7-9 to TRBJ2-1; D uncertain. Trimming shortened V by 4 bases and J by 0 bases, and 22 bases separated the two germline ends. The CDR3 spans 19 residues. Per the germline V gene, CDR1 is SEHNR and CDR2 is FQNEAQ (reference sequence). CDR3 coding DNA: TGTGCCAGCAGCTCCATCTCCGGTCCAGCGAGCAGCTCCTACAATGAGCAGTTCTTC. It specifies CASSSISGPASSSYNEQFF.

The CDR3 nucleotides are TGTGCCAGCAGACGACGGACAGGGAATAATTCACCCCTCCACTTT. Translating gives CASRRRTGNNSPLHF. The chain joins TRBV11-2 to TRBJ1-6; the match to TRBD1 covers 8 bases. V gave up 6 bases and J gave up 5 bases; unmatched junction bases: 6. Germline-derived CDR1 and CDR2 are SGHAT and FQNNGV. The CDR3 is 15 residues long.